This T cell receptor (beta chain) derives from a study of shared clonotypes between healthy human individuals. In the study overall: CD4 naive and CD4 memory each took three plates per donor, while CD8 naive took two and CD8 memory one.

Assay used: immunoSEQ multiplex PCR; TCRdb lists only in-frame clones, some missing. The table includes around 2.1 million clones, just over 90% detected once. V lost 4 bases and J 2 bases, leaving 12 bases between the germline ends. CDR1 PRHDT and CDR2 FYEKMQ come from the germline V gene (reference sequence). The CDR3 covers 14 residues. Of note for this clone: Antigen unknown.

In the naive CD8 group, cells lacked CD45RO and were positively selected for CCR7, so terminally differentiated effector memory CD45RA+ cells were left out. All of the donors resided in Nashville, Tennessee, and each was a Caucasian adult. Study-level findings and limits: Clonotype sharing levels among donors were expected to vary with sequencing depth. Although depth was large, rarefaction showed that sequencing of the sorted subsets was incomplete.

This chain joins TRBV13 and TRBJ2-7, with unresolved D. Sequencing used naive CD8+ T cells from PBMCs. The source of this sequence is a man aged 18 to 29 in good health. Some clones in this sample may be carry-over from other donors' samples. CDR3: CASSSGIYAYEQYF. The CDR3 DNA is TGTGCCAGCAGCTCTGGCATATACGCCTACGAGCAGTACTTC.